This passage covers 28 T cell receptor beta chains from one sample sequenced in a study of blood T cell repertoires in COVID-19. Measured with immunoSEQ multiplex PCR; TCRdb has only the in-frame clones, and not every one. The sample includes 25,000 to 35,000 clones, about 90% of them seen just once. The sequencing sample was made of peripheral blood. These receptors all stem from a human donor in a cohort sampled during active COVID-19.

This chain connects TRBV6-1 to TRBJ2-1, with D possibly TRBD2 on 6 matching bases. The V end was cut by 3 bases, the J end by 9 bases, with 9 bases between. Looked up from germline, CDR1 is MNHNS and CDR2 is SASEGT. The CDR3 is made up of 12 amino acids. In DNA, the CDR3 is TGTGCCAGCAGTGACGGAGGGCTTGAGCAGTTCTTC. Protein: CASSDGGLEQFF.

This chain uses TRBV7-6 with TRBJ1-2, with 8 bases matching TRBD1. Trimming removed 5 bases from V and 5 bases from J; junction bases left unmatched: 10. Germline assignment: CDR1 SGHVS and CDR2 FNYEAQ. The CDR3 extends over 15 amino acids. The CDR3 reads CASSEGTGLPYGYTF. The CDR3 nucleotides read TGTGCCAGCAGCGAAGGGACAGGACTTCCTTATGGCTACACCTTC.

The chain has TRBV30 and TRBJ1-5; D not resolved. V lost 4 bases, J lost 0 bases, and 4 bases lay in between. CDR1 GTSNPN and CDR2 SVGIG come from the germline V gene (reference sequence). The CDR3 length is 12 residues. The CDR3 nucleotides read TGTGCCTGGACACATAGCAATCAGCCCCAGCATTTT. This gives the protein CAWTHSNQPQHF.

This chain links TRBV5-1 with TRBJ2-7, with D possibly being TRBD1 (5 bases). V shed 0 bases and J shed 5 bases, with 9 bases lying between them. Germline assignment: CDR1 SGHRS and CDR2 YFSETQ. The CDR3 has 13 amino acids. The CDR3 protein is CASSLEGFNEQYF. DNA of the CDR3: TGCGCCAGCAGCTTGGAGGGGTTCAACGAGCAGTACTTC.

Written as DNA, the CDR3 is TGTGCCAGCAGCCAGGGGACAGGGGACTATGGCTACACCTTC. Protein product: CASSQGTGDYGYTF. The chain recombines TRBV3-1 (or the pseudogene TRBV3-2) with TRBJ1-2; 10 nucleotides match TRBD1. V trimming: 3 bases; J trimming: 3 bases; junction bases outside the gene matches: 1. CDR1 and CDR2 (germline): LGHDT, YNNKEL (reference sequence). CDR3 length: 14 residues.

The chain is built from TRBV5-1 and TRBJ1-1; maybe TRBD1 (5 bases). Germline CDR1 is SGHRS and CDR2 is YFSETQ. The V gene lost 1 base and the J gene lost 5 bases, with 12 bases spanning the gap. The CDR3 sequence is 14 residues long. DNA for the CDR3: TGCGCCAGCAGCTTGTTGGGGGGTGGAACTGAAGCTTTCTTT. As protein: CASSLLGGGTEAFF.

The chain links TRBV4-1 to TRBJ2-1, with 12 bases identical to TRBD1. The CDR3 spans 15 residues. V was pared by 3 bases and J by 9 bases, with 6 bases of the junction left unmatched. The V gene's germline CDR1 is MGHRA and CDR2 YSYEKL. CDR3 sequence reads: CASSHPGTGGGEQFF. CDR3 nucleotide sequence: TGCGCCAGCAGCCATCCCGGGACAGGGGGCGGTGAGCAGTTCTTC.

The chain links TRBV18 to TRBJ1-3; TRBD1 is a possible D gene (6 bases). This CDR3 region has 15 residues. Trimming stripped 8 bases from V and 0 bases from J, with 14 bases between. The germline CDR1 and CDR2 sequences are KGHSH and LQKENI. CDR3 nucleotide sequence: TGTGCCAGCGGTAACAGGGCAATCTCTGGAAACACCATATATTTT. Its protein product is CASGNRAISGNTIYF.

This clone has more than one count but fewer than ten. The rearrangement joins TRBV7-9 to TRBJ1-2, with 7 bases lining up with TRBD1. V lost 5 bases to trimming and J lost 6 bases; unmatched junction nucleotides: 3. Germline-derived CDR1 and CDR2 are SEHNR and FQNEAQ (reference sequence). The CDR3 covers 12 residues. The CDR3 region has the DNA TGTGCCAGCAGCCTCGGGACAGATGGCTACACCTTC. This gives the protein CASSLGTDGYTF.

This chain joins TRBV30 and TRBJ1-2; 10 bases line up with TRBD1. The CDR3 runs 15 residues. The V gene end was trimmed by 8 bases and the J gene end by 2 bases; junction bases not matched to a gene: 11. The germline V gene has CDR1 GTSNPN and CDR2 SVGIG (reference sequence). This CDR3 is CAGLVPGQGNYGYTF. The CDR3 DNA sequence: TGTGCCGGACTAGTTCCGGGACAGGGGAACTATGGCTACACCTTC.

The chain has TRBV5-6 and TRBJ2-2; D ambiguous. The CDR3 runs 12 residues. V gave up 4 bases and J gave up 8 bases, with 9 bases separating them. Germline-derived CDR1 and CDR2 are SGHDT and YYEEEE. The CDR3, as DNA: TGTGCCAGCAGCCTCGCCAGAGGGGAGCTGTTTTTT. This codes for CASSLARGELFF.

V usage is TRBV6-1 and J usage is TRBJ1-2, with 9 bases lining up with TRBD1. CDR3 length: 15 amino acids. The V gene end was trimmed by 0 bases and the J gene end by 4 bases; junction bases not matched to a gene: 3. Germline V gene lookup returns CDR1 MNHNS and CDR2 SASEGT. CDR3 nucleotides: TGTGCCAGCAGTGAAGCACAGGGGGCTGGCTATGGCTACACCTTC. It encodes CASSEAQGAGYGYTF.

The chain employs TRBV29-1 and TRBJ1-2; D gene ambiguous. Trimming stripped 4 bases from V and 7 bases from J, with 13 bases between. The CDR3 runs to 12 residues. CDR1 SQVTM and CDR2 ANQGSEA come from the germline V gene. CDR3 DNA sequence: TGCAGCGTTGTAGGAGGGTCTGGTGGCTACACCTTC. It codes for CSVVGGSGGYTF.

The J gene is TRBJ1-6, the V gene TRBV13, with D unresolved. Germline V CDR1 and CDR2: PRHDT, FYEKMQ (reference sequence). Trimming removed 2 bases at V and 8 bases at J, with 16 bases between. The CDR3 consists of 16 residues. The CDR3 DNA reads TGTGCCAGCAGCTTACGGCGCCAGACTATAGATTCACCCCTCCACTTT. Protein sequence: CASSLRRQTIDSPLHF.

This clone was recorded once. J is TRBJ1-2 and V is TRBV5-6; TRBD1 agrees at 10 bases. The V segment lost 4 bases and the J segment 7 bases; nucleotides outside the gene matches: 10. Per germline, CDR1 SGHDT and CDR2 YYEEEE. The CDR3 sequence is 15 residues long. CDR3 coding DNA: TGTGCCAGCAGCGGACCGGACAGGGGGTTGGGTGGCTACACCTTC. Translating it yields CASSGPDRGLGGYTF.

This chain joins TRBV10-1 and TRBJ1-1, with no clear D. V lost 6 bases and J 7 bases, leaving 15 bases between the germline ends. Germline-derived CDR1 and CDR2 are WNHNN and SYGVQD (reference sequence). This CDR3 has 13 amino acids. This CDR3 is CASSGIGRGEAFF. DNA for the CDR3: TGCGCCAGCAGCGGTATCGGGCGGGGTGAAGCTTTCTTT.

Only a few counts were recorded for this clone. The chain employs TRBV6-1 and TRBJ1-2, with 7 bases matching TRBD1. This CDR3 spans 15 amino acids. Trimming removed 0 bases from V and 5 bases from J; junction bases left unmatched: 6. Per the germline V gene, CDR1 is MNHNS and CDR2 is SASEGT. CDR3 nucleotide sequence: TGTGCCAGCAGTGAAGCGGGACAGCTAATTTATGGCTACACCTTC. This encodes CASSEAGQLIYGYTF.

Written as DNA, the CDR3 is TGTGCCAGCAGCCGTTGGAGGGGGCGCACAGATACGCAGTATTTT. Translation gives CASSRWRGRTDTQYF. V is TRBV3-1 (or the pseudogene TRBV3-2) and J is TRBJ2-3; possibly TRBD1 for D (7 bases). Germline CDR1 LGHDT, CDR2 YNNKEL (reference sequence). The CDR3 sequence is 15 residues long. Trimming removed 4 bases from V and 1 base from J, with 12 bases in between.

The chain has TRBV12-5 and TRBJ2-2; 8 bases are a match to TRBD1. The V and J ends lost 5 bases and 3 bases, in that order; junction bases with no gene match: 5. The CDR3 covers 15 residues. Germline V gene data show CDR1 as LGHNT and CDR2 as FRNRAP. The CDR3 region has the DNA TGTGCTAGTGGTGCGGGACAGGTGGACACCGGGGAGCTGTTTTTT. Encoded protein: CASGAGQVDTGELFF.

This rearrangement joins TRBV10-3 to TRBJ2-1; TRBD2 aligns across 8 bases. The CDR3 spans 16 residues. Looked up from germline, CDR1 is ENHRY and CDR2 is SYGVKD. Trimming removed 7 bases from V and 4 bases from J; junction bases left unmatched: 12. This CDR3 reads CAIMSPGLAGYNEQFF. The CDR3 nucleotides read TGTGCCATCATGTCCCCGGGGCTAGCGGGTTACAATGAGCAGTTCTTC.

This rearrangement joins TRBV9 to TRBJ2-2; D might be TRBD2 (5 bases). This CDR3 region has 16 residues. V was shortened by 4 bases and J by 2 bases, with 15 bases between the two germline ends. Looked up from germline, CDR1 is SGDLS and CDR2 is YYNGEE. The CDR3 loop reads CASSSRGAVNTGELFF. The CDR3 DNA reads as TGTGCCAGCAGCTCTCGTGGAGCGGTTAACACCGGGGAGCTGTTTTTT.

The chain links TRBV5-1 to TRBJ2-5; 12 bases line up with TRBD2. Trimming cost V 6 bases and J 2 bases; bases outside gene matches: 8. This CDR3 region has 16 residues. Germline values: CDR1 SGHRS, CDR2 YFSETQ. CDR3 loop: CASKRSSGGVQETQYF. In nucleotides, the CDR3 is TGCGCCAGCAAGAGGTCTAGCGGGGGGGTGCAAGAGACCCAGTACTTC.

The CDR3 DNA is TGCGCCAGCAGCTTGGGGCTAGCGCGCCAAGAGACCCAGTACTTC. Protein: CASSLGLARQETQYF. V usage is TRBV5-1 and J usage is TRBJ2-5; a weak D match, TRBD2 (6 bases). The ends were cut back, 0 bases at V and 1 base at J, with 10 bases in the middle. Germline CDR1 is SGHRS and CDR2 is YFSETQ. The CDR3 totals 15 residues.

The chain is built from TRBV6-2 or TRBV6-3 and TRBJ2-1; 13 nucleotides agree with TRBD2. This CDR3 is 17 amino acids long. From germline, CDR1 is MNHEY and CDR2 SVGEGT. The ends lost 2 bases at V and 11 bases at J; junction bases unmatched: 12. CDR3: CASSYTRLAGGNRKQFF. The CDR3 coding sequence is TGTGCCAGCAGTTACACCCGACTAGCGGGGGGCAATCGTAAGCAGTTCTTC.

The table lists this clone with a count of one. The genes are TRBV12-5 and TRBJ1-4; TRBD1 aligns across 7 bases. V shed 4 bases and J 0 bases; nucleotides not matched to a gene: 8. CDR1 LGHNT and CDR2 FRNRAP come from the germline V gene. The CDR3 sequence is 17 residues long. CDR3 nucleotide sequence: TGTGCTAGTGGTTCCTGGACAGGCGGTGCAACTAATGAAAAACTGTTTTTT. Amino acid sequence: CASGSWTGGATNEKLFF.

This chain joins TRBV18 and TRBJ1-4; the D is unclear. Between the trimmed V and J ends, which lost 5 bases and 8 bases, there was a span of 12 bases. The CDR3 contains 13 residues. Germline CDR1 is KGHSH and CDR2 is LQKENI. CDR3 in amino acids: CASSYVAGEKLFF. The CDR3 DNA sequence: TGTGCCAGCTCATACGTAGCGGGGGAAAAACTGTTTTTT.

V gene TRBV6-5 combines with J gene TRBJ2-7; 7 bases are a match to TRBD1. Losses at the gene ends were 6 bases for V and 3 bases for J; bases not matched to a gene: 2. The CDR3 runs 12 residues. In germline, CDR1 is MNHEY, CDR2 SVGAGI. This chain's CDR3 is CASSGTVYEQYF. Written as DNA, the CDR3 is TGTGCCAGCAGCGGGACAGTCTACGAGCAGTACTTC.

The sample holds one count of this clone. The chain joins TRBV19 to TRBJ2-2; 7 nucleotides match TRBD1. J lost 2 bases, V lost 5 bases, and 5 bases had no gene match. Looked up from germline, CDR1 is LNHDA and CDR2 is SQIVND (reference sequence). This CDR3 is 15 amino acids long. The CDR3 region has the DNA TGTGCCAGTAGTCTATGGGACAGTAACACCGGGGAGCTGTTTTTT. Encoded protein: CASSLWDSNTGELFF.